This T cell receptor beta chain originates from a study of regulatory T cells in long-lasting Graves disease (dated by TCRdb to about 2021). Background on the whole study: Persistent Graves' disease was defined as antithyroid drug treatment for over 5 years with persistently positive TSH receptor autoantibodies. TCR sequencing covered about 13 persistent and 20 newly diagnosed Graves' disease patients, some 33 samples in total. Persistent Graves' disease patients in the clinical cohort had taken antithyroid drugs for roughly ten years on average. The study took place in China and was registered as a clinical trial. Peripheral blood TCR sequencing and RNA sequencing compared persistent Graves' disease patients with newly diagnosed Graves' disease patients.

The library was produced with multiplex PCR. Sequencer: Illumina HiSeq 4000. TCR beta libraries were built with iRepertoire HTBI primers and Arm-PCR amplification of CDR3 regions. Before sequencing, the PCR products underwent gel purification. Under the source paper's analysis protocol: A total of under 80 TRBV and some 15 TRBJ segments were identified across samples and were used for gene usage analysis of CDR3 amino acid clonotypes. COPE and FqMerger were used to merge filtered high-quality paired reads into contigs. BLAST was used to align contigs to the IMGT TRBV, TRBD and TRBJ reference genes, and CDR3 was defined following IMGT. Any clonotype with a frequency above 0.1% was classified as a highly expanded clone. Shannon entropy was used to measure repertoire diversity, and the Gini coefficient was used to measure V-J evenness. A clonotype found in more than one individual was treated as public. TCRdb itself trimmed the public reads at Q25 with fastp, ran MiXCR and retained productive beta chains. Rows with one shared CDR3 protein collapse into an entry with the most common genes and DNA. The V and J calls reflect TCRdb's pipeline rather than the authors' work. The sample records about 430,000 distinct CDR3 sequences, about 21% of which are singletons. The top ten clones comprise around 15% of the sample.

From its cysteine to its phenylalanine, the CDR3 spans 13 amino acids. The sequence is cut down to CDR3 DNA, 39 bases in frame from base 1. The germline V gene sets CDR1 to SNHLY and CDR2 to FYNNEI. Trimming removed 1 base from V and 8 bases from J, leaving 11 bases between the germline ends. Read against the paper, the sample's time point label means: persistent/refractory GD, antithyroid drugs over 5 years with positive TRAb. For both TCR sequencing and RNA sequencing, RNA was extracted from PBMCs in TRIzol. The diagnosis of Graves' disease was made according to American Thyroid Association guidelines. Patients were recruited from an endocrinology department in Xi'an, China. Each patient gave approximately 8.8 milliliters of peripheral blood, collected in an EDTA anticoagulant tube. PBMCs were isolated by Ficoll Paque Plus density gradient separation without further T cell sorting. RNA quality was checked with an Agilent 2100 Bioanalyzer and agarose gel, and concentration with a NanoDrop 2000.

Study-level results and caveats: Compared with newly diagnosed patients, patients with persistent Graves' disease had lower TCR Shannon entropy and fewer highly expanded clones, which suggests clonal expansion. As a limitation, the authors acknowledged that the small sample size may reduce accuracy. Sequencing and analysis were limited to the TCR beta chain. A larger number of public clonotypes was shared among persistent patients (fewer than 3,000) than among newly diagnosed patients (more than 850). Preferential use of TRBV28, TRBJ1-2 and TRBJ2-5 was observed in persistent disease, whereas TRBV20-1 and TRBJ2-1 were favored in newly diagnosed disease. Peripheral blood alone was examined, since thyroid tissue, which constituted the primary lesion, could not be accessed.

Of note for this clonotype: Its antigen is still unknown. Within one base of it there is no much larger clone, and no base qualities were kept.

The chain is assembled from TRBV2 and TRBJ1-2; the D gene is not confidently resolved. This TCR came from a female donor with Graves disease. Specimen: peripheral blood mononuclear cells (PBMCs), collected when the disease was refractory, from a patient treated with antithyroid drugs. The CDR3 protein is CASSEGPSIGYTF. The bases are TGTGCCAGCAGTGAAGGCCCATCTATAGGCTACACCTTC.